One sample yielded the 3 T cell receptor beta chains listed below, sequenced in a study of blood T cell repertoires in COVID-19. Clones were sequenced by immunoSEQ multiplex PCR, and TCRdb holds only the in-frame ones, with some missing. The sample contains roughly 150,000 clones, roughly 78% of which appear only once. Sequencing was performed on peripheral blood. The receptors shown here come from a human donor with acute or convalescent COVID-19. The donor label of this sample is uncertain.

The chain has TRBV3-1 (or the pseudogene TRBV3-2) and TRBJ2-5, with TRBD2 as a possible D gene (7 bases). Germline V gives CDR1 LGHDT, CDR2 YNNKEL (reference sequence). There are 15 residues in the CDR3. The germline V and J ends were trimmed by 4 bases and 3 bases, with 15 bases remaining between them. The CDR3 DNA is TGTGCCAGCAGCCCGTCGTGGGGGGGCGAAGAGACCCAGTACTTC. It codes for CASSPSWGGEETQYF.

This clone was detected a few times. V and J are TRBV19 and TRBJ1-5; perhaps TRBD1 as D (6 bases). Germline V gene sequence: CDR1 LNHDA, CDR2 SQIVND (reference sequence). With 6 bases removed from V and 2 bases from J, the gap between germline ends came to 14 bases. The CDR3 sequence is 15 residues long. CDR3 in amino acids: CASRKQGSRNQPQHF. The CDR3 coding sequence is TGTGCCAGTAGGAAACAGGGTTCGCGCAATCAGCCCCAGCATTTT.

V and J are TRBV11-2 and TRBJ2-1; 10 nucleotides align to TRBD2. The V gene end was trimmed by 5 bases and the J gene end by 2 bases; junction bases not matched to a gene: 0. Per germline, CDR1 SGHAT and CDR2 FQNNGV. CDR3 length: 14 amino acids. CDR3 amino acids: CASSTSGAYNEQFF. The CDR3 nucleotides read TGTGCCAGCAGCACTAGCGGGGCCTACAATGAGCAGTTCTTC.